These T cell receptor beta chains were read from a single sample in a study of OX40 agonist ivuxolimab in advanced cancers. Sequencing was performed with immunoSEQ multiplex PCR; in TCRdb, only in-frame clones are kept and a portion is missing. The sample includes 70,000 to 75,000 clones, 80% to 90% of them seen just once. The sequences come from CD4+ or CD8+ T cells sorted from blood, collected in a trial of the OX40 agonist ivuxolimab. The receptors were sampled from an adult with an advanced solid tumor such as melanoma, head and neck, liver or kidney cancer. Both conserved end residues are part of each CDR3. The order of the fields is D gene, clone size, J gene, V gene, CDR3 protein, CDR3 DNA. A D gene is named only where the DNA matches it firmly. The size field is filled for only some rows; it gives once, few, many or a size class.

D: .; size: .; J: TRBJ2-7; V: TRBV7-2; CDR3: CASSPAYEQYF; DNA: TGTGCCAGCAGCCCAGCCTACGAGCAGTACTTC
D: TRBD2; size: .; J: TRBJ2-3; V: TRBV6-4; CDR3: CASSDVGLGTDTQYF; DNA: TGTGCCAGCAGTGACGTGGGACTAGGCACAGATACGCAGTATTTT
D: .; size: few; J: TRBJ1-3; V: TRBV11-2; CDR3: CASSLGLWAAMASGNTIYF; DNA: TGTGCCAGCAGCTTAGGCTTGTGGGCAGCCATGGCCTCTGGAAACACCATATATTTT
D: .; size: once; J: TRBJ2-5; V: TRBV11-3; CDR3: CASSPTGFQETQYF; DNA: TGTGCCAGCAGCCCCACAGGTTTCCAAGAGACCCAGTACTTC
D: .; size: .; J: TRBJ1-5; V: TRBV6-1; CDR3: CACFEVPNQPQHF; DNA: TGTGCCTGCTTTGAGGTTCCCAATCAGCCCCAGCATTTT
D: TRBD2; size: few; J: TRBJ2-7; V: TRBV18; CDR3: CASSPGRLAAPSYEQYF; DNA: TGTGCCAGCTCACCTGGGAGACTAGCGGCCCCCTCCTACGAGCAGTACTTC
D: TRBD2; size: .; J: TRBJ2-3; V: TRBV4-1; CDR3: CASSPGTSGVGASTDTQYF; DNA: TGCGCCAGCAGCCCCGGGACTAGCGGGGTGGGTGCTAGCACAGATACGCAGTATTTT
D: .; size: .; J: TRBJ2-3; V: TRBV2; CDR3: CASSMQGLEQDTQYF; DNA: TGTGCCAGCAGCATGCAGGGGCTGGAGCAAGATACGCAGTATTTT
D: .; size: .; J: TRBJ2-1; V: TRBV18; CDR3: CASSAANYEQFF; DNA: TGTGCCAGCTCAGCAGCCAACTATGAGCAGTTCTTC
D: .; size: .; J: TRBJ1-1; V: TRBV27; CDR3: CASGLGEAFF; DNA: TGTGCCAGCGGACTGGGGGAAGCTTTCTTT
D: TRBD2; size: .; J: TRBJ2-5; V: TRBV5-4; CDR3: CATQTWTRIEETQYF; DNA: TGTGCCACACAAACCTGGACTAGAATCGAAGAGACCCAGTACTTC
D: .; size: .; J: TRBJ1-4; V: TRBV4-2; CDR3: CASSQDLAGGGQNEKLFF; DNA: TGTGCCAGCAGCCAAGATTTAGCTGGCGGGGGGCAAAATGAAAAACTGTTTTTT
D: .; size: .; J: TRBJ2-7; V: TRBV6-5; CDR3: CASIRGTQQYF; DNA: TGTGCCAGCATTCGAGGGACCCAGCAGTACTTC
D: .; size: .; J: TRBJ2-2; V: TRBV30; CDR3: CAWSVRSSGELFF; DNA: TGTGCCTGGAGTGTACGTAGCTCCGGGGAGCTGTTTTTT
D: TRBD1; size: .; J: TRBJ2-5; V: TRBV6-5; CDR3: CASSGQGATQYF; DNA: TGTGCCAGTTCTGGACAGGGCGCGACCCAGTACTTC
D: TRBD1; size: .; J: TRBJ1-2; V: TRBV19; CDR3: CASSIDRGYGYTF; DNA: TGTGCCAGTAGTATTGACAGGGGCTATGGCTACACCTTC
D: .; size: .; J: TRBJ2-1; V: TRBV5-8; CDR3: CASSHPRYNEQFF; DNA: TGTGCCAGCAGCCACCCCAGGTACAATGAGCAGTTCTTC
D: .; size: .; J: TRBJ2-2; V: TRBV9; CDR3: CASGGLNTGELFF; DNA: TGTGCCAGCGGTGGTTTGAACACCGGGGAGCTGTTTTTT
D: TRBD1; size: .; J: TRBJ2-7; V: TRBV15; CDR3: CATSRDRGRNEQYF; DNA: TGTGCCACCAGCAGAGATAGGGGGCGTAACGAGCAGTACTTC
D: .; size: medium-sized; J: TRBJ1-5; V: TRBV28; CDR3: CASRNRGDNQPQHF; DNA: TGTGCCAGCCGCAACCGAGGGGACAATCAGCCCCAGCATTTT
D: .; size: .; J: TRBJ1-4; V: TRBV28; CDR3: CASSFAMSEKLFF; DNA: TGTGCCAGCAGTTTCGCTATGTCGGAAAAACTGTTTTTT
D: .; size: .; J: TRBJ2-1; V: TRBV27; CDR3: CASSLLGFLNEQFF; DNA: TGTGCCAGCAGTTTGCTGGGTTTTCTAAATGAGCAGTTCTTC
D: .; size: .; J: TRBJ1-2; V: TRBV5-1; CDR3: CASSDERTVYGYTF; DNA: TGCGCCAGCAGCGACGAACGGACAGTCTATGGCTACACCTTC
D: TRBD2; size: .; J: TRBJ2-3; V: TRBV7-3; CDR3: CASSPGLAGPRGTQYF; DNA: TGTGCCAGCAGTCCCGGACTAGCGGGGCCCCGGGGTACGCAGTATTTT
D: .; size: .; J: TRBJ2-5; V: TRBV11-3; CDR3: CASSLGGGSQETQYF; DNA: TGTGCCAGCAGCTTAGGCGGGGGCTCCCAAGAGACCCAGTACTTC
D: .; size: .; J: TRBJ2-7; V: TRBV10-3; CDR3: CAISDSLQVGYEQYF; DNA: TGTGCCATCAGTGACTCTCTACAGGTCGGCTACGAGCAGTACTTC
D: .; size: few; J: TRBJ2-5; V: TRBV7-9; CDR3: CASSLEQSSGTQYF; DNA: TGTGCCAGCAGCTTAGAACAGAGTTCTGGGACCCAGTACTTC
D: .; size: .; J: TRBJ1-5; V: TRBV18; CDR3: CASSPQGRGQPQHF; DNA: TGTGCCAGCTCACCTCAGGGTAGAGGACAGCCCCAGCATTTT
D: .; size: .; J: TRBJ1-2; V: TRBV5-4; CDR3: CASSLIAPGQPYNYGYTF; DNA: TGTGCCAGCAGCTTGATTGCCCCCGGACAGCCCTATAACTATGGCTACACCTTC
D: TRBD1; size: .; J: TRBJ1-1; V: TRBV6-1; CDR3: CASRDRSLNTEAFF; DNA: TGTGCCAGCAGGGACAGGAGCCTGAACACTGAAGCTTTCTTT
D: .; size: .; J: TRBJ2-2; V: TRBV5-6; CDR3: CASSFPGELFF; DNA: TGTGCCAGCAGCTTTCCCGGGGAGCTGTTTTTT
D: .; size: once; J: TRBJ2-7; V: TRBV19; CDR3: CASSRGLRSDEQYF; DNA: TGTGCCAGTAGTAGGGGACTCCGGTCCGACGAGCAGTACTTC
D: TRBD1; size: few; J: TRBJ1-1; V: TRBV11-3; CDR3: CASSSGTGNTEAFF; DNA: TGTGCCAGCAGCTCCGGGACAGGGAACACTGAAGCTTTCTTT
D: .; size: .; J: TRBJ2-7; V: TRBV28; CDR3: CASKSGIHEQYF; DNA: TGTGCCAGCAAATCTGGAATCCACGAGCAGTACTTC
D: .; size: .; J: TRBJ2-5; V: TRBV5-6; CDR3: CASSFAQGKTQYF; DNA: TGTGCCAGCAGCTTCGCCCAGGGTAAAACCCAGTACTTC
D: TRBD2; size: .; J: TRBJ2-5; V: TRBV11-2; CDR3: CASSLSTREAQYF; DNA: TGTGCCAGCAGCTTATCAACCCGGGAGGCCCAGTACTTC
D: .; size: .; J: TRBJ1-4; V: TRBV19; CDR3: CASSPGVATNEKLFF; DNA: TGTGCCAGTAGCCCCGGAGTTGCAACTAATGAAAAACTGTTTTTT
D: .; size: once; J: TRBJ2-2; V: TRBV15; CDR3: CATSTVRGGELFF; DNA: TGTGCCACCAGCACTGTACGTGGAGGGGAGCTGTTTTTT
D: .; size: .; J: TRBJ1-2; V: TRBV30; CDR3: CAWSVPGSYTF; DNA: TGTGCCTGGAGTGTCCCGGGAAGCTACACCTTC
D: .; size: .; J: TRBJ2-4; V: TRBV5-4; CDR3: CASSLDRPQGQNIQYF; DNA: TGTGCCAGCAGCTTGGATAGACCCCAAGGGCAAAACATTCAGTACTTC
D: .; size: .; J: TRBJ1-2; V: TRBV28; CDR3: CASSPEDRVGGYTF; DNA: TGTGCCAGCAGTCCCGAGGACCGGGTGGGTGGCTACACCTTC
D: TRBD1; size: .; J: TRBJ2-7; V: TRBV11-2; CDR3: CASSSISYRGSYEQYF; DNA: TGTGCCAGCAGCTCAATCTCCTACAGGGGTAGCTACGAGCAGTACTTC
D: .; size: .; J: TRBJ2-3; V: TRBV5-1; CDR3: CASSLIDTQYF; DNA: TGCGCCAGCAGCTTGATCGATACGCAGTATTTT
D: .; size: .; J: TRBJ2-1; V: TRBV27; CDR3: CASSTRDSPYNEQFF; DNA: TGTGCCAGCAGTACGCGGGACAGCCCCTACAATGAGCAGTTCTTC
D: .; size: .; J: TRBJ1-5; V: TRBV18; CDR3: CASSTQDLYSNQPQHF; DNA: TGTGCCAGCTCAACCCAGGACCTTTATAGCAATCAGCCCCAGCATTTT
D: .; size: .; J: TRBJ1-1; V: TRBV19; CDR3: CASSRDTEAFF; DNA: TGTGCCAGTAGCAGGGACACTGAAGCTTTCTTT
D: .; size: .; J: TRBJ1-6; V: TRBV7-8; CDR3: CASSPGGSSYNSPLHF; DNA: TGTGCCAGCAGCCCGGGCGGGAGCTCCTATAATTCACCCCTCCACTTT
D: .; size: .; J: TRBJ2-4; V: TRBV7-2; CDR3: CASSSQGGGNIQYF; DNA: TGTGCCAGCAGCTCCCAGGGGGGGGGAAACATTCAGTACTTC
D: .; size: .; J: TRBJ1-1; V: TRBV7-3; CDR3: CASSFSGRETEAFF; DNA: TGTGCCAGCAGCTTCTCAGGGCGTGAGACTGAAGCTTTCTTT
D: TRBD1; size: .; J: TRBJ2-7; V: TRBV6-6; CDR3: CASSYLDRGEQYF; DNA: TGTGCCAGCAGTTACTTGGACAGGGGCGAGCAGTACTTC
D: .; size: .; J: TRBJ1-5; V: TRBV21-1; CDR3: CASKIRPNQPQHF; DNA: TGTGCCAGCAAAATACGGCCGAATCAGCCCCAGCATTTT
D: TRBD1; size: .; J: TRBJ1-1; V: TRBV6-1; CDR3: CASRLGQKGLAFF; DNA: TGTGCCAGCAGGTTGGGACAGAAGGGATTAGCTTTCTTT
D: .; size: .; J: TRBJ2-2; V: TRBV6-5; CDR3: CASSYPGTPGELFF; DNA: TGTGCCAGCAGTTACCCCGGGACACCCGGGGAGCTGTTTTTT
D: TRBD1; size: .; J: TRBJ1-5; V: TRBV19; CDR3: CASSKGQGGNQPQHF; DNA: TGTGCCAGTAGTAAGGGACAGGGCGGCAATCAGCCCCAGCATTTT
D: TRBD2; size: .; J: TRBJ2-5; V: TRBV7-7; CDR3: CASSKGTSGGQETQYF; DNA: TGTGCTAGCAGCAAAGGGACTAGCGGGGGCCAAGAGACCCAGTACTTC
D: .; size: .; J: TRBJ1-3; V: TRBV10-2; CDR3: CASSESVGDYSGNTIYF; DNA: TGCGCCAGCAGTGAGTCGGTAGGGGACTACTCTGGAAACACCATATATTTT
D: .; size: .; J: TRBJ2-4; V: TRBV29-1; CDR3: CSVEGGDLAKNIQYF; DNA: TGCAGCGTTGAAGGGGGGGACTTAGCCAAAAACATTCAGTACTTC
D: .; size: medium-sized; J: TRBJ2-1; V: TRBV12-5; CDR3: CASGLDGTYNEQFF; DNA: TGTGCTAGTGGTTTGGACGGAACCTACAATGAGCAGTTCTTC